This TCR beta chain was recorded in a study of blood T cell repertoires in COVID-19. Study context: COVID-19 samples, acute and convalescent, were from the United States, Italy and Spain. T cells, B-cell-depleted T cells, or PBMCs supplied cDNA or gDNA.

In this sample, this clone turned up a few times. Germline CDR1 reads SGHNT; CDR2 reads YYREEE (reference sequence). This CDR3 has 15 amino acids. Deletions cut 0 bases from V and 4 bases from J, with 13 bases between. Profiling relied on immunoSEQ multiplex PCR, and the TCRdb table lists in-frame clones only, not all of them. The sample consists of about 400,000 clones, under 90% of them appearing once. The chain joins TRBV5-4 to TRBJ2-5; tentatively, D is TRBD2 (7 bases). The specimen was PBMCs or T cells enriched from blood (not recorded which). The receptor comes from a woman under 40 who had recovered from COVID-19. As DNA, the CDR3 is TGTGCCAGCAGCTTGGTTACGGGGGGCGGAGAGACCCAGTACTTC. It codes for CASSLVTGGGETQYF. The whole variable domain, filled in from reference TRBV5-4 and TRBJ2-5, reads ETGVTQSPTHLIKTRGQQVTLRCSSQSGHNTVSWYQQALGQGPQFIFQYYREEENGRGNFPPRFSGLQFPNYSSELNVNALELDDSALYLCASSLVTGGGETQYFGPGTRLLVL.